This TCR beta chain was retrieved from a study of memory CD4+ T cells and cytomegalovirus serostatus. For the study at large: This sample comes from healthy Belgian adults, about 10 CMV seropositive, around 26 seronegative.

The sort gate was single viable CD3+CD4+CD8-CD45RO+ cells for memory CD4+ T cells. CMV serostatus came from serum IgG against pp150, pp28, p38, p52. After thawing, CD4+ T cells were positively selected. V was pared by 8 bases and J by 0 bases, with 4 bases of the junction left unmatched. CDR1 and CDR2 from the germline V gene are MDHEN and SYDVKM. The CDR3 consists of 15 residues. Points on this clone: Its matching antigen is unknown.

TCRdb's copy holds only in-frame clones and misses some; the assay was immunoSEQ multiplex PCR. The table lists some 57,000 clones, less than 80% of them singletons, with 0.82% in the top ten. Study-level findings and limits: Of more than 150 reported CMV TCRbeta sequences, 55 to 80 were found in memory CD4+ repertoires.

Sequenced material: memory CD4+ T cells from blood. The gene calls are TRBV28 and TRBJ2-2; 9 bases align to TRBD2. The source of this sequence is an adult in good health and CMV-seronegative. The CDR3 loop is CASGASGTNTGELFF. DNA of the CDR3: TGTGCCAGCGGGGCTAGCGGGACGAACACCGGGGAGCTGTTTTTT.